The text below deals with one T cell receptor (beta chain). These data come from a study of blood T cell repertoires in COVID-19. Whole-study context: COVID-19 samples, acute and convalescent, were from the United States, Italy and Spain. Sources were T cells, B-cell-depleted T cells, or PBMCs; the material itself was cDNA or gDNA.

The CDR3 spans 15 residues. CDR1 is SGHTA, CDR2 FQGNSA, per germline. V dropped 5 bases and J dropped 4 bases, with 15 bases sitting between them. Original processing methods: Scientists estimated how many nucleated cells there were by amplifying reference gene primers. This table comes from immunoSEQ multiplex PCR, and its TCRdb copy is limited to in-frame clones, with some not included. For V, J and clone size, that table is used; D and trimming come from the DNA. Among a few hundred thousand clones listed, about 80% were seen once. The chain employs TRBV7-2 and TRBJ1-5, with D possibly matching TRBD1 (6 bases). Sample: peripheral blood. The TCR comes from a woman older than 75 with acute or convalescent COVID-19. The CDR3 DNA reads TGTGCCAGCAGCCCCCTGGACAGCCTAAATCAGCCCCAGCATTTT. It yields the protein CASSPLDSLNQPQHF.